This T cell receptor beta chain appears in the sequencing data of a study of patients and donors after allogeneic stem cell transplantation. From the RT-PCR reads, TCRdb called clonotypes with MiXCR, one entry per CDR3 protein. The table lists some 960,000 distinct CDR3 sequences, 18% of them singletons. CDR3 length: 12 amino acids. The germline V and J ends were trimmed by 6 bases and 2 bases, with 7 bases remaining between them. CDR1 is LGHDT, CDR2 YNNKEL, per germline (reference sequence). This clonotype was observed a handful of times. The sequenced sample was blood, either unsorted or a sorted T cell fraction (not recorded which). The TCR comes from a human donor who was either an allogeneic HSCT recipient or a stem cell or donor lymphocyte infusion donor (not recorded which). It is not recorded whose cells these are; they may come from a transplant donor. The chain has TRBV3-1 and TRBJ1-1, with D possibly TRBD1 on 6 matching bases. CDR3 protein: CASRGQNTEAFF. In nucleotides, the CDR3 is TGTGCCAGCAGGGGACAAAACACTGAAGCTTTCTTT.